The 4 T cell receptor beta chains below all came from one sample that was sequenced in a study of blood T cell repertoires in COVID-19. The data were produced by immunoSEQ multiplex PCR, yet TCRdb's version contains in-frame clones alone and is incomplete. The sample shows roughly 190,000 clones, less than 90% of them seen only once. Sample: peripheral blood. Receptors originate from an older woman with COVID-19, enrolled during active disease.

The chain joins TRBV24-1 to TRBJ1-5, with a possible D match to TRBD1 (5 bases). Germline CDR1 is KGHDR and CDR2 is SFDVKD. Trimming removed 5 bases from V and 5 bases from J, with 15 bases in between. This CDR3 has 15 residues. The CDR3: CATSARGGAHQPQHF. The CDR3, as DNA: TGTGCCACCAGTGCCCGCGGCGGGGCACATCAGCCCCAGCATTTT.

The chain couples TRBV11-2 to TRBJ2-7; TRBD1 agrees at 10 bases. The CDR3 consists of 15 residues. The ends lost 1 base at V and 2 bases at J; junction bases unmatched: 2. Germline values: CDR1 SGHAT, CDR2 FQNNGV. In DNA form, the CDR3 reads TGTGCCAGCAGCTTAGGGGGACAGGGGACCTACGAGCAGTACTTC. Translating gives CASSLGGQGTYEQYF. Full variable domain (missing parts from reference TRBV11-2 and TRBJ2-7): EAGVAQSPRYKIIEKRQSVAFWCNPISGHATLYWYQQILGQGPKLLIQFQNNGVVDDSQLPKDRFSAERLKGVDSTLKIQPAKLEDSAVYLCASSLGGQGTYEQYFGPGTRLTVT.

The chain is built from TRBV13 and TRBJ1-5; 9 bases align to TRBD1. V shed 4 bases, J shed 4 bases, and the junction held 2 bases outside the gene matches. There are 14 residues in the CDR3. In germline, CDR1 is PRHDT, CDR2 FYEKMQ (reference sequence). Here the CDR3 reads CASSSGTGNQPQHF. The CDR3 DNA follows: TGTGCCAGCAGCTCCGGGACAGGGAATCAGCCCCAGCATTTT.

The V gene is TRBV28, the J gene TRBJ1-5; 10 positions match TRBD1. The germline gives CDR1 MDHEN, CDR2 SYDVKM. There are 17 residues in the CDR3. The V and J ends lost 5 bases and 2 bases, in that order; junction bases with no gene match: 9. Here the CDR3 reads CASSDRQGAWGNQPQHF. The CDR3 nucleotides are TGTGCCAGCAGTGACCGACAGGGGGCTTGGGGCAATCAGCCCCAGCATTTT. The whole variable domain, filled in from reference TRBV28 and TRBJ1-5, reads DVKVTQSSRYLVKRTGEKVFLECVQDMDHENMFWYRQDPGLGLRLIYFSYDVKMKEKGDIPEGYSVSREKKERFSLILESASTNQTSMYLCASSDRQGAWGNQPQHFGDGTRLSIL.